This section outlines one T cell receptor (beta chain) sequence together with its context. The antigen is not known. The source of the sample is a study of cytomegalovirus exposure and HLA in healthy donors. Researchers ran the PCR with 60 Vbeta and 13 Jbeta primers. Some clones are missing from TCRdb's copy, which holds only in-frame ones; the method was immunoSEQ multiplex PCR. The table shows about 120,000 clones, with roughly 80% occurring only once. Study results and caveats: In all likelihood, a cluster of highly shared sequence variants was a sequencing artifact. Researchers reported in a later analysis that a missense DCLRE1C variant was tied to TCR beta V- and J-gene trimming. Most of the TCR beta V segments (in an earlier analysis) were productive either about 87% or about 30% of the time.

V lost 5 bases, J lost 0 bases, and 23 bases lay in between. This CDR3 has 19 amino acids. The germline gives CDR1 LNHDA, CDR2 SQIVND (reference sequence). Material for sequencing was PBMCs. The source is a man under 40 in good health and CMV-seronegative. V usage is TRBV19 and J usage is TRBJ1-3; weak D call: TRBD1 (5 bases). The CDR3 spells CASSPLNRPRGYSGNTIYF. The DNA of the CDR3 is TGTGCCAGTAGTCCCCTGAACAGGCCTCGAGGTTACTCTGGAAACACCATATATTTT.